Given below is one T cell receptor beta chain in context. Antigen unknown. This CDR3 is built from 14 residues. Germline CDR1 SGDLS, CDR2 YYNGEE. The V end was cut by 4 bases, the J end by 7 bases, with 14 bases between. Alongside a J-beta primer mix, a sample-barcoded 5' primer served in a second PCR lasting about 7 to 11 cycles. From the 5' RACE reads, TCRdb called clonotypes with MiXCR, one entry per CDR3 protein. The sample holds about 1.1 million distinct CDR3 sequences; roughly two fifths are singletons and the top ten take about an eighth. This record comes from a study of blood T cells in healthy people across ages. Notes on the study in general: The study found TCR beta diversity correlated strongly with naive T cell percentage.

The specimen sequenced was blood. The rearrangement links TRBV9 to TRBJ1-4, with TRBD1 as a possible D gene (5 bases). The clonotype originates from a young man in good health. This CDR3 reads CASSPEVGGEKLFF. CDR3 bases: TGTGCCAGCAGCCCAGAAGTTGGGGGTGAAAAACTGTTTTTT.